The clone carrying this TCR beta chain showed up just a few times. The data derive from a study of molecular identifiers for immune sequencing clone quantification. Study-wide context: Four of five splits of RNA from roughly 18,000 or 92,000 naive CD8 cells were sequenced in replicates.

TCRdb re-derived calls from the PCR reads in MiXCR, one entry per CDR3 protein. Here the sample spans some 650,000 distinct CDR3 sequences, 20% being singletons. Germline V CDR1 and CDR2: SNHLY, FYNNEI. Losses at the gene ends were 3 bases for V and 3 bases for J; bases not matched to a gene: 5. The CDR3 loop spans 17 amino acids. Source material: naive CD8+ T cells from blood, with Jurkat cell RNA spiked in. Sample subset: FACS-sorted CD8+CD4-CCR7+CD45RA+ naive T cells. The TCR sequence derives from a human donor in good health. Some libraries in this study had Jurkat cell RNA spiked in. The V call is TRBV2, the J call TRBJ2-2; 12 bases agree with TRBD2. The CDR3, as DNA: TGTGCCAGCAGTGATCTGCTAGCGGGAGGGTACACCGGGGAGCTGTTTTTT. As protein: CASSDLLAGGYTGELFF.